This T cell receptor (beta chain) was captured by sequencing in a study of T cells in Graves' hyperthyroidism and ophthalmopathy (dated by TCRdb to the late 2010s). About the investigation overall: Peripheral blood samples were taken at initial diagnosis, before any treatment was given. An independent validation cohort of 18 to 20 hyperthyroidism patients and about 15 patients who later progressed to ophthalmopathy tested prospective prediction of ophthalmopathy. Once sampling was done, hyperthyroidism patients were given methimazole at a starting dose of 30 mg daily, whereas ophthalmopathy patients were given high-dose intravenous methylprednisolone. The paper reports TCR Vbeta CDR3 sequencing of approximately 140 peripheral blood samples: over 40 ophthalmopathy, 70 to 85 hyperthyroidism and around 17 progressor patients. To identify distinguishing TCR V-J signatures, a discovery cohort of around 100 patients was used, comprising approximately 40 with Graves' ophthalmopathy and around 57 with stable Graves' hyperthyroidism. In addition, the study compared T-cell repertoires in thyroid tissue and in blood from several Graves' hyperthyroidism patients. For training and testing, the roughly 97 patients in the discovery cohort were randomly divided in a 7:3 ratio. Summary of the overall study and its limitations: Sample size was not statistically predetermined, and investigators were not blinded to group allocation. During validation, the model predicted progression to ophthalmopathy a median of approximately 7 months ahead of onset, with almost 71% sensitivity and 72% to 80% specificity. Most expanded thyroid clonotypes (frequency above 0.001) were also detected in blood, a finding suggesting that blood repertoires may reflect thyroid immune responses. A model built on a 13 V-J signature distinguished ophthalmopathy from stable hyperthyroidism, reaching about 88% sensitivity and 81.08% specificity in cross-validation and 80%/75% in testing.

The CDR3 contains 16 residues, cysteine and phenylalanine counted. CDR3 DNA is the only sequence kept; it has 48 bases, read in frame from the first base. Relative to germline, V is missing 6 bases and J is missing 5 bases, with 15 bases of the junction outside any gene match. Per the germline V gene (reference sequence), LGHDT is the CDR1 and YNNKEL is the CDR2. A patient counted as having stable Graves' hyperthyroidism if no progression to ophthalmopathy occurred over 18 months of follow-up. Hyperthyroidism patients were newly diagnosed, with disease duration under 2 months, and aged 18 to 65 years. Patients with uncontrolled infections, other autoimmune diseases, pregnancy or lactation were excluded. Diagnoses were established on the basis of clinical symptoms, serum thyroxine and TRAb, thyroid ultrasound, and orbital computed tomography. PBMCs were isolated from about 10 ml of fresh peripheral blood by Ficoll-Paque density gradient centrifugation. Total RNA was extracted with Trizol reagent, and quality was checked on an Agilent 2100 Bioanalyzer.

Concerning this clonotype itself: The specificity of this receptor is unknown. No quality values exist for individual bases; no much larger clone is one base distant.

The TCR beta CDR3 regions were amplified from the RNA transcripts. The first round of RT-PCR for the TCR CDR3 was performed with the HTBI primer set and the Qiagen OneStep RT-PCR kit. Libraries were constructed in a second round of multiplex PCR, after which size selection and purification were performed. Sequencing of the libraries was done on an Illumina HiSeq2000 using paired-end 100 bp reads. As for how the authors treated the data: SOAPnuke was used to process the raw data, removing reads that contained adapters or uncalled bases, had a mean Phred below 15, or lacked an exact match to the constant primer or identifier. COPE v1.2.5 was used to merge the high-quality paired reads, and each unique nucleotide sequence was defined as a clonotype. Clonotypes were aligned to IMGT TRBV, TRBD and TRBJ reference segments using MiTCR v1.1. Analysis was restricted to V-J combinations with a frequency above 0.0001, which covered 98% to 99.2% of repertoires. A TCS score was defined as the ratio of F50 (clonal expansion) to E x V (chaos), with BLOSUM62-based TCRdist applied between CDR3 peptides within each V-J. Welch's t-statistics and random forest reduced just over 500 V-J features to 13, which were used in a naive Bayes classifier (R e1071). The public reads were quality trimmed at Q25 with fastp and then assembled into clones with MiXCR by TCRdb, keeping productive beta chains. Entries are consolidated by CDR3 protein sequence, retaining the most common genes and DNA. TCRdb, not the original authors, processed these V and J calls. Present in this sample are more than 550,000 distinct CDR3 sequences, 17% of which were seen just once. The ten largest account for 15% to 17% of the sample.

Sample: blood. The V and J segments used are TRBV3-1 and TRBJ1-1, and 7 junction bases match TRBD1. This receptor was taken from a man aged 45-65 years with Graves' hyperthyroidism. The CDR3 protein sequence reads: CASSQEQVRGLTEAFF. The nucleotide sequence reads TGTGCCAGCAGTCAGGAGCAGGTTAGGGGGCTAACTGAAGCTTTCTTT.